One TCR beta chain is described in this entry. Its antigen is currently unknown. PCR used 60 Vbeta primers and 13 Jbeta primers. Here immunoSEQ multiplex PCR was the method, and the copy in TCRdb shows in-frame clones only, minus some. The repertoire includes 140,000 or so clones, just over 70% of them detected once, and approximately 1.6% sits in the top ten. This record belongs to a study of cytomegalovirus exposure and HLA in healthy donors. Study in general: Unique TCRs from HLA-typed donors, 70 million to 85 million of them, were held in an early data release. Among the approximately 400 genotyped donors, 65% to 85% were placed in the Caucasian-associated ancestry cluster.

Findings of the study overall: In a later analysis, specific HLA alleles were associated with 15,000 to 20,000 TCR beta sequences at a 0.05 false discovery rate.

V lost 3 bases and J lost 3; bases outside the gene matches: 6. There are 15 residues in the CDR3. Germline V gene sequence: CDR1 SGHNT, CDR2 YYREEE (reference sequence). This TCR derives from a woman aged 25-40 years in good health and CMV-seronegative. Sequenced: PBMCs. This chain connects TRBV5-4 to TRBJ1-1; 9 nucleotides align to TRBD1. The DNA of the CDR3 is TGTGCCAGCAGCTCTTCGACAGGGGGTCACACTGAAGCTTTCTTT. Encoded protein: CASSSSTGGHTEAFF.